These 16 T cell receptor beta chains were sequenced from one sample in a study of CDR3 diversity in severe acne. TCRdb re-analysed the PCR reads in MiXCR, keeping a single row per CDR3 protein. The data contain about 84,000 distinct CDR3 sequences, approximately 51% of them singletons. Sequencing was performed on blood. These receptors were taken from a male donor in good health, without acne.

CDR3 region: CSARDASGGTRGSYNEQFF. The CDR3 coding sequence is TGCAGTGCTAGAGATGCTAGCGGGGGGACCCGGGGGTCCTACAATGAGCAGTTCTTC. This sequence joins TRBV20-1 and TRBJ2-1; TRBD2 matches at 11 bases. Losses at the gene ends were 0 bases for V and 1 base for J; bases not matched to a gene: 11. In germline, CDR1 is DFQATT, CDR2 SNEGSKA (reference sequence). This CDR3 has 19 residues.

The chain recombines TRBV24-1 with TRBJ2-3; tentative D call: TRBD2 (5 bases). This CDR3 is 14 amino acids long. CDR1 and CDR2 from the germline V gene are KGHDR and SFDVKD. V gave up 3 bases and J gave up 11 bases, with 17 bases separating them. The CDR3 loop is CATSDIRTSLVQYF. For the CDR3, the DNA is TGTGCCACCAGTGATATCCGAACTAGTCTAGTGCAGTATTTT.

The rearrangement joins TRBV7-9 to TRBJ2-7, with 11 bases lining up with TRBD2. The CDR3 is 16 residues long. The trim removed 4 bases at V and 2 bases at J, leaving 7 bases unmatched. Germline values: CDR1 SEHNR, CDR2 FQNEAQ (reference sequence). CDR3 in amino acids: CASSSLLAGGTYEQYF. The CDR3 bases are TGTGCCAGCAGCTCCCTGTTAGCGGGAGGGACCTACGAGCAGTACTTC.

This chain links TRBV20-1 with TRBJ2-7, with 12 bases aligning to TRBD2. Trimming removed 1 base from V and 4 bases from J; junction bases left unmatched: 14. Germline-derived CDR1 and CDR2 are DFQATT and SNEGSKA (reference sequence). This CDR3 contains 18 residues. CDR3 in DNA: TGCAGTGCTAGAGCGAAACTAGCGGGAGGACTGCCCCCATACGAGCAGTACTTC. Amino acid sequence: CSARAKLAGGLPPYEQYF.

The gene calls are TRBV6-1 and TRBJ1-3; D call uncertain. The V end lost 5 bases, the J end lost 8 bases, and 7 bases lay between the germline ends. CDR1 MNHNS and CDR2 SASEGT come from the germline V gene. The CDR3 runs 11 residues. The CDR3 sequence is CASSKRDTIYF. The CDR3, as DNA: TGTGCCAGCAGTAAACGGGACACCATATATTTT.

The CDR3 sequence is CASGTTNEKLFF. The CDR3 DNA reads as TGTGCTAGTGGGACAACTAATGAAAAACTGTTTTTT. V and J are TRBV12-5 and TRBJ1-4; no clear D gene. V was shortened by 6 bases and J by 0 bases, with 2 bases between the two germline ends. The V gene's germline CDR1 is LGHNT and CDR2 FRNRAP. There are 12 residues in the CDR3.

The V and J genes are TRBV2 and TRBJ1-2; no reliable D call. V was trimmed by 6 bases and J by 7 bases, leaving 21 bases between them. The CDR3 consists of 15 residues. CDR1 and CDR2 (germline): SNHLY, FYNNEI. CDR3 DNA: TGTGCCAGCAGCGCTACGATGGCCATAGTGGGTGGCTACACCTTC. Translation gives CASSATMAIVGGYTF. The full variable domain, in which reference TRBV2 and TRBJ1-2 provide the parts outside the CDR3, is EPEVTQTPSHQVTQMGQEVILRCVPISNHLYFYWYRQILGQKVEFLVSFYNNEISEKSEIFDDQFSVERPDGSNFTLKIRSTKLEDSAMYFCASSATMAIVGGYTFGSGTRLTVV.

This clonotype was recorded once. This rearrangement joins TRBV5-1 to TRBJ2-6, with 7 bases fitting TRBD1. With V trimmed by 1 base and J by 0 bases, 7 bases remained unmatched. CDR3 size: 18 residues. Per germline, CDR1 SGHRS and CDR2 YFSETQ. CDR3 sequence: CASSLSGQAISGANVLTF. The CDR3 nucleotides are TGCGCCAGCAGCTTGAGCGGACAGGCGATCTCTGGGGCCAACGTCCTGACTTTC.

By share, this clonotype ranks as medium-sized. The chain recombines TRBV10-2 with TRBJ2-5; 7 bases are a match to TRBD2. This CDR3 has 16 residues. The germline V gene encodes CDR1 WSHSY and CDR2 SAAADI. Trimming removed 0 bases from V and 2 bases from J; junction bases left unmatched: 6. The CDR3 spells CASSESYEGGQETQYF. CDR3 DNA: TGCGCCAGCAGTGAGTCTTACGAGGGAGGGCAAGAGACCCAGTACTTC.

This chain's CDR3 is CSASAPGLCSYEQYF. For the CDR3, the DNA is TGCAGTGCTAGCGCCCCGGGACTATGCTCCTACGAGCAGTACTTC. This sequence joins TRBV20-1 and TRBJ2-7; 7 bases are a match to TRBD2. Germline V gene sequence: CDR1 DFQATT, CDR2 SNEGSKA (reference sequence). This CDR3 contains 15 residues. After removal of 3 bases from V and 0 bases from J, the junction contained 8 bases not matched to a gene.

The table lists this clonotype with a count of one. As DNA, the CDR3 is TGTGCCAGCAGTCTGGGGACTAGCGGGGGGCGGGAGCAGCATTTT. It codes for CASSLGTSGGREQHF. V and J are TRBV27 and TRBJ1-5; possible D gene TRBD1, 6 bases. Germline V gene data show CDR1 as MNHEY and CDR2 as SMNVEV (reference sequence). The CDR3 extends over 15 amino acids. Trimming cost V 5 bases and J 13 bases, with 24 bases left between them.

Judged by abundance, this clonotype is medium-sized. The V call is TRBV20-1, the J call TRBJ1-1; possible D gene TRBD1, 5 bases. This CDR3 region has 14 residues. Germline V lookup: CDR1 DFQATT, CDR2 SNEGSKA (reference sequence). V lost 0 bases, J lost 10 bases, and 18 bases lay in between. The CDR3 loop reads CSARDGRVEIGAFF. The CDR3 nucleotides read TGCAGTGCTAGAGATGGCAGGGTCGAGATTGGAGCTTTCTTT.

V is TRBV27 and J is TRBJ2-2; D may be TRBD1 (5 bases). Between the trimmed V and J ends, which lost 5 bases and 8 bases, there was a span of 21 bases. CDR3 length: 16 residues. CDR1 MNHEY and CDR2 SMNVEV come from the germline V gene (reference sequence). The CDR3 sequence: CASSPQGSWVSGELFF. CDR3 nucleotide sequence: TGTGCCAGCAGTCCTCAGGGTTCATGGGTATCGGGGGAGCTGTTTTTT.

V gene TRBV29-1 combines with J gene TRBJ1-5; D is uncertain. The CDR3 spans 13 residues. CDR1 SQVTM and CDR2 ANQGSEA come from the germline V gene. Trimming left V 3 bases short and J 7 bases short, with 13 bases between. The CDR3 sequence is CSVDSGSEQPQHF. DNA of the CDR3: TGCAGCGTTGATAGTGGGTCTGAACAGCCCCAGCATTTT. Supplemented by reference TRBV29-1 and TRBJ1-5, the full variable domain reads SAVISQKPSRDICQRGTSLTIQCQVDSQVTMMFWYRQQPGQSLTLIATANQGSEATYESGFVIDKFPISRPNLTFSTLTVSNMSPEDSSIYLCSVDSGSEQPQHFGDGTRLSIL.

This clonotype was found many times. This chain links TRBV7-8 with TRBJ1-3; D is perhaps TRBD1 (5 bases). The V end lost 0 bases, the J end lost 7 bases, and 13 bases lay between the germline ends. There are 15 residues in the CDR3. Germline assignment: CDR1 SGHVS and CDR2 FQNEAQ. The CDR3 protein is CASSLAGASENTIYF. CDR3 sequence (DNA): TGTGCCAGCAGCTTAGCCGGGGCTTCGGAGAACACCATATATTTT.

The chain is built from TRBV7-2 and TRBJ2-7; no clear D. Germline V gene lookup returns CDR1 SGHTA and CDR2 FQGNSA. Trimming took off 9 bases at V and 2 bases at J, with 8 bases between the two ends. This CDR3 contains 11 residues. The chain's CDR3 is CARDGTYEQYF. Here the CDR3 DNA reads TGTGCCAGGGATGGCACCTACGAGCAGTACTTC.